This T cell receptor beta chain was sequenced in a study of human T cells and chemical hapten exposure. In the study overall: Largely, small differences in pooled library volume made per-sample TCR yields vary.

Indicated time point: patch test 1, 2 weeks after DPC sensitization. Stated treatment: therapeutic diphenylcyclopropenone sensitization with weekly scalp DPC. Losses at the gene ends were 6 bases for V and 8 bases for J; bases not matched to a gene: 3. The CDR3 runs 12 residues. Individual cDNA molecules (in the library) carried attached unique molecular identifiers. MiXCR, run by TCRdb on the RACE reads, gives a single entry per CDR3 protein. The table records around 110,000 distinct CDR3 sequences, about an eighth of them present only once. On this clonotype: Its specificity is not known.

Study results and caveats: A positive correlation with patch test score was found for PT1 expanded TCR counts.

Sequenced here: whole blood, sampled in connection with sensitization to the hapten diphenylcyclopropenone (DPC). The sequence derives from a woman aged 45-65 years with alopecia areata. Some clones in this sample may be carry-over from other donors' samples. The chain couples TRBV12-3 or TRBV12-4 to TRBJ1-1, with TRBD1 matching over 10 bases. The CDR3 region has the DNA TGTGCCAGCAGCGGACAGGGGGGAGAAGCTTTCTTT. It is translated as CASSGQGGEAFF.